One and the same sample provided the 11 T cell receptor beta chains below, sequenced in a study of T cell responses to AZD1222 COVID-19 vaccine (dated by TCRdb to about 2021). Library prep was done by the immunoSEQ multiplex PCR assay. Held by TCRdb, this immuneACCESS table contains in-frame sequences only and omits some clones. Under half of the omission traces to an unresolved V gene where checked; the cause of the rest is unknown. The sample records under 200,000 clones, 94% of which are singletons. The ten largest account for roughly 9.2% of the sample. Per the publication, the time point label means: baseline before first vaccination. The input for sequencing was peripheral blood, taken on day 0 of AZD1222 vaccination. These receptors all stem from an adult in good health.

The CDR3 is CASSLGTGSYEQYF. CDR3 coding DNA: TGTGCCAGCTCCTTGGGGACAGGGTCCTACGAGCAGTACTTC. The V gene is TRBV3-1 (or the pseudogene TRBV3-2), the J gene TRBJ2-7; 9 positions match TRBD1. The V gene's germline CDR1 is LGHDT and CDR2 YNNKEL (reference sequence). This CDR3 is 14 amino acids long. J gave up 1 base and V 8 bases, and 6 bases lay outside the gene matches.

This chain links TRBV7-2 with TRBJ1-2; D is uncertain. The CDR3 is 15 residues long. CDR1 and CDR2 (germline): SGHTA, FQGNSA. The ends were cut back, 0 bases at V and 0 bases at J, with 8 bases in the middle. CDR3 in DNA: TGTGCCAGCAGCTTAGCGCACACATCTAACTATGGCTACACCTTC. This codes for CASSLAHTSNYGYTF.

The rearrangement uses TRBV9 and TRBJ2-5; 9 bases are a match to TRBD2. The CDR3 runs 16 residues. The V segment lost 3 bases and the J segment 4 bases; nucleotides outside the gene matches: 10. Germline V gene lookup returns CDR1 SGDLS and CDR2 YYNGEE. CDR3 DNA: TGTGCCAGCAGCGCCCTTAGCGGGAGACTCGGAGAGACCCAGTACTTC. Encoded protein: CASSALSGRLGETQYF.

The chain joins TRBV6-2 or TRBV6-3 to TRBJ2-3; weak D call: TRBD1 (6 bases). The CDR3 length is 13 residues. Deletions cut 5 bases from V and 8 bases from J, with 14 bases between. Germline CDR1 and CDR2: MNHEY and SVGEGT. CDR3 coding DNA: TGTGCCAGCAGTGGACAGTCACAGGGTACGCAGTATTTT. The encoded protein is CASSGQSQGTQYF.

The CDR3 coding sequence is TGTGCCAGCAGCTTAGAAGAGTTCGGAGAAAAACTGTTTTTT. It specifies CASSLEEFGEKLFF. The chain has TRBV7-9 and TRBJ1-4; no definite D call. Trimming removed 1 base from V and 8 bases from J, with 11 bases in between. The length of the CDR3 is 14 residues. The germline gives CDR1 SEHNR, CDR2 FQNEAQ (reference sequence).

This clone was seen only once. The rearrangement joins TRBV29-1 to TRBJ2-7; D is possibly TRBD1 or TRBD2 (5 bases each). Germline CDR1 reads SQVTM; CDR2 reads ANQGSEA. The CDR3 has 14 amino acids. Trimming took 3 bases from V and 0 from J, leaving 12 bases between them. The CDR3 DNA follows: TGCAGCGTTGAGGGACCGTCGAGCTCCTACGAGCAGTACTTC. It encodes CSVEGPSSSYEQYF.

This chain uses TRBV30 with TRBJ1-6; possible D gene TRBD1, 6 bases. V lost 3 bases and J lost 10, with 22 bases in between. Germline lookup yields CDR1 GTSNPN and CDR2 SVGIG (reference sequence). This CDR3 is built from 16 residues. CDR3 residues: CAWSGTSARGGSPLHF. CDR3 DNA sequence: TGTGCCTGGAGCGGGACCTCCGCCAGGGGAGGATCACCCCTCCACTTT.

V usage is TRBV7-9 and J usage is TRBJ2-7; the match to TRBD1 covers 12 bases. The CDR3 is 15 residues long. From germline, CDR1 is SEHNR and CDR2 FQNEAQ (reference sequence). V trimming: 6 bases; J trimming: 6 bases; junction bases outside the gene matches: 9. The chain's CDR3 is CASSPARDRGLEQYF. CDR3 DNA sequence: TGTGCCAGCAGTCCCGCCAGGGACAGGGGGCTCGAGCAGTACTTC.

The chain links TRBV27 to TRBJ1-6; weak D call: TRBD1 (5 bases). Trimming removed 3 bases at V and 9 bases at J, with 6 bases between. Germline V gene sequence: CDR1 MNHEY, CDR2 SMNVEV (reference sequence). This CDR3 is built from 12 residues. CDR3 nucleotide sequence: TGTGCCAGCAGTTTCGGGGGTTCACCCCTCCACTTT. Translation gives CASSFGGSPLHF.

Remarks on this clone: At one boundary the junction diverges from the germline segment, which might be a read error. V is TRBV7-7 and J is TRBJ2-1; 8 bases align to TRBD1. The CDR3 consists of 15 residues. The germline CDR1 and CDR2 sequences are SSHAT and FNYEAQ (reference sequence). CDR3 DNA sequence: TGTGCTAGCAGCTTATCAGGACAGGGTTCTGATGAGCAGTTCTTC. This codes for CASSLSGQGSDEQFF.

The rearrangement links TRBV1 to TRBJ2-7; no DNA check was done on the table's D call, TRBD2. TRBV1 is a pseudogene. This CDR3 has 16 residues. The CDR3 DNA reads TGCACCAGCAGCCAAGATCGGACTAGCGGAACCTACGAGCAGTACTTC. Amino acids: CTSSQDRTSGTYEQYF.